The clone carrying this T cell receptor (beta chain) was picked up one time. Antigen: not known. The CDR3 is made up of 15 amino acids. Per the germline V gene, CDR1 is SGHDT and CDR2 is YYEEEE. Trimming removed 0 bases at V and 8 bases at J, with 17 bases between. Healthy individuals who donated bone marrow served as the donors. This specimen belongs to a study of cytomegalovirus exposure and HLA in healthy donors. Findings and limits, study-wide: Earlier findings revealed that most TCR beta V segments proved productive either about 87% or about 30% of the time.

Vbeta (60) and Jbeta (13) primers were used in the PCR. Assay: immunoSEQ multiplex PCR; the TCRdb copy retains only in-frame clones and omits some. The repertoire holds 95,000 to 150,000 clones, with about four fifths as singletons. The source material was PBMCs. This sequence was found in a woman aged 18-35 years in good health and CMV-seronegative. The chain carries TRBV5-6 and TRBJ1-2, with D possibly TRBD1 on 5 matching bases. The CDR3 sequence: CASSLELAGYSGYTF. The DNA for the CDR3 is TGTGCCAGCAGCTTGGAGCTTGCAGGGTATAGCGGCTACACCTTC.